These T cell receptor beta chains were read from a single sample in a study of T cell responses to AZD1222 COVID-19 vaccine. The data were produced by immunoSEQ multiplex PCR, yet TCRdb's version contains in-frame clones alone and is incomplete. The sample includes roughly 160,000 clones, under 95% of them seen just once. The sequences come from peripheral blood, collected 28 days after the second AZD1222 dose. Receptors were obtained from an adult who received the AZD1222 COVID-19 vaccine. Both conserved end residues are part of each CDR3.

j_gene | v_gene | CDR3aa
TRBJ1-5 | TRBV20-1 | CSASSGEPQPQHF
TRBJ2-1 | TRBV9 | CASSASSGGIEQFF
TRBJ1-2 | TRBV7-9 | CASSPPRLLEGYTF
TRBJ1-2 | TRBV5-1 | CASSLDRDSNYGYTF
TRBJ2-3 | TRBV3-1/TRBV3-2 | CASSQISDTQYF
TRBJ2-1 | TRBV7-2 | CASSSSVYNEQFF
TRBJ2-7 | TRBV11-2 | CASSSWSPSHEQYF
TRBJ1-6 | TRBV7-6 | CANRRAGEVDNSPLHF
TRBJ1-2 | TRBV2 | CASSRDRGSPSGGYTF
TRBJ1-1 | TRBV19 | CASSIDGTANTEAFF
TRBJ1-2 | TRBV4-3 | CASSQDGLDGYTF
TRBJ1-3 | TRBV30 | CAWSQGGSGNTIYF
TRBJ2-1 | TRBV9 | CASSVAPVREQFF
TRBJ1-2 | TRBV5-1 | CASSLTGEGYGYTF
TRBJ2-1 | TRBV7-9 | CASSLNAGGLYNEQFF
TRBJ2-5 | TRBV7-9 | CASSLDWSLRETQYF
TRBJ2-3 | TRBV11-2 | CASSLVKGRTTDTQYF
TRBJ1-3 | TRBV7-8 | CASSLDPRVSGNTIYF
TRBJ2-7 | TRBV11-2 | CASSSERAGEQYF
TRBJ2-4 | TRBV15 | CATSRDSEAKNIQYF
TRBJ2-5 | TRBV11-2 | CASSLWGGAGAEETQYF
TRBJ1-2 | TRBV20-1 | CSASPGGYTF